Listed below are T cell receptor beta chains from one sample, sequenced in a study of neurological immune-mediated disorders. TCRdb used MiXCR to reprocess the 5' RACE reads, holding one entry per CDR3 protein. Of 75,000 to 95,000 distinct CDR3 sequences detected, 15% to 20% appear once; the ten largest clones hold 15%. The specimen was PBMCs. The receptors stem from a woman between 40 and 55 years old in good health. The CDR3 runs from the conserved cysteine through the conserved F or W. The D gene is left open where the match is weak. Some rows mark clone size as missing; the rest say once, few, many or name a class of expanded clone.

DNA,CDR3,size,J,D,V
TGTGCCAGCAGCCAGTTTAACAGCTACGAGCAGTACTTC,CASSQFNSYEQYF,many,TRBJ2-7,-,TRBV3-1
TGTGCCATCAGTGAGCAGTCCCAGTACTTC,CAISEQSQYF,many,TRBJ2-5,-,TRBV10-3
TGTGCCAGCAGCTCCCCCGGGTTCGTCTATGGCTACACCTTC,CASSSPGFVYGYTF,many,TRBJ1-2,-,TRBV7-9
TGTGCCAGCAGCTTCCTACAGGGGGATTTCGGAGATACCCAGTATTTT,CASSFLQGDFGDTQYF,-,TRBJ2-3,TRBD1,TRBV5-6
TGCGCCAGCAGCTCCGGGGACCACCGCACAGATACGCAGTATTTT,CASSSGDHRTDTQYF,many,TRBJ2-3,-,TRBV5-1
TGCAGCGTTGGGGGAGACGGTAGCAATCATCCCCAGCATTTT,CSVGGDGSNHPQHF,-,TRBJ1-5,-,TRBV29-1
TGTGCCAGCAGCCAAAGAGGACAGGGATATGGAGCTTTCTTT,CASSQRGQGYGAFF,many,TRBJ1-1,TRBD1,TRBV4-2
TGTGCCAGCAGTCAGGGGGTTAGCTCCTACAATGAGCAGTTCTTC,CASSQGVSSYNEQFF,many,TRBJ2-1,TRBD1,TRBV27
TGTGCCAGCAGCTTAATAAGGAAAGCAACTAATGAAAAACTGTTTTTT,CASSLIRKATNEKLFF,many,TRBJ1-4,-,TRBV11-2
TGCGCCAGCAGCTTGTGGGCGCTAGGTGGGGGCGAGGAAGATGGCTACACCTTC,CASSLWALGGGEEDGYTF,many,TRBJ1-2,-,TRBV5-1
TGTGCCAGCAGCCTTGGGGCCTCGAGCGGGGGAGGGATGAAGACCCAGTACTTC,CASSLGASSGGGMKTQYF,many,TRBJ2-5,TRBD2,TRBV12-3/TRBV12-4
TGCAGTGCTAGCGGGGGGATGGAGACCCAGTACTTC,CSASGGMETQYF,-,TRBJ2-5,TRBD2,TRBV20-1
TGTGCCAGCAGCCTGGGGACAGCCGAGCAGTACTTC,CASSLGTAEQYF,many,TRBJ2-7,TRBD1,TRBV7-9
TGTGCCACCAGTGATTCCAAGGACCGACCTCGGGACACTGAAGCTTTCTTT,CATSDSKDRPRDTEAFF,once,TRBJ1-1,-,TRBV24-1
TGCGCCAGCAGCGAAGGTCTAGCCGGGGAGCTGTTTTTT,CASSEGLAGELFF,many,TRBJ2-2,-,TRBV5-1
TGTGCCAGCGGTATCATGGACATCTCTGGAAACACCATATATTTT,CASGIMDISGNTIYF,once,TRBJ1-3,-,TRBV18
TGCGCCAGCAGCTGGGAGGGCCCAAACAATGAGCAGTTCTTC,CASSWEGPNNEQFF,many,TRBJ2-1,TRBD2,TRBV5-1
TGTGCCAGCAGCACCTCGGTCTTTCAGCCCCAGCATTTT,CASSTSVFQPQHF,many,TRBJ1-5,-,TRBV7-2
TGCAGTGCTAGAGCTGTTAACACCGGGGAGCTGTTTTTT,CSARAVNTGELFF,many,TRBJ2-2,-,TRBV20-1
TGTGCCACCAGAGGGACTCCCAATACGCAGTATTTT,CATRGTPNTQYF,few,TRBJ2-3,-,TRBV15
TGTGCCAGCAGCCAGACCCACAGAGAACTCACAGATACGCAGTATTTT,CASSQTHRELTDTQYF,many,TRBJ2-3,-,TRBV7-9
TGTGCCAGCAGCGCTACGGGGGAAACAGATACGCAGTATTTT,CASSATGETDTQYF,many,TRBJ2-3,-,TRBV7-3
TGTGCCAGCAGTTACTATGGGGTTAGATCCGCTTTCTTT,CASSYYGVRSAFF,many,TRBJ1-1,-,TRBV6-2/TRBV6-3
TGTGCCACCAGCAGAGATGCGGGACGAAAGGGGAATGAGCAGTTCTTC,CATSRDAGRKGNEQFF,many,TRBJ2-1,-,TRBV15
TGTGCCAGCAGCTTTGACGGGACAGGGAAGATAGGCTACACCTTC,CASSFDGTGKIGYTF,many,TRBJ1-2,TRBD1,TRBV5-6
TGTGCCAGCAGTAATCCCCGGGCCCCCGTGTGGGGGCACTCCTACGAGCAGTACTTC,CASSNPRAPVWGHSYEQYF,many,TRBJ2-7,-,TRBV6-2/TRBV6-3
TGCGCCAGCAGATCCGCCCCGACTAGCGGCCAAGAGACCCAGTACTTC,CASRSAPTSGQETQYF,many,TRBJ2-5,TRBD2,TRBV5-1
TGCGCCAGCAGCCAAGATATGATAGCGGGGGGGCGTGGAGAGACCCAGTACTTC,CASSQDMIAGGRGETQYF,many,TRBJ2-5,TRBD2,TRBV4-3
TGCGCCAGCAGCCAATATGGGTGTACTAGCGGGGGGGCCCCCAATGAGCAGTTCTTC,CASSQYGCTSGGAPNEQFF,-,TRBJ2-1,TRBD2,TRBV4-3
TGTGCCAGCAGCCCAACTCGACAGGGTTTTACTGAAGCTTTCTTT,CASSPTRQGFTEAFF,few,TRBJ1-1,TRBD1,TRBV4-2
TGCAGTGCTACCCTGACTAGTGGTTCAGATACGCAGTATTTT,CSATLTSGSDTQYF,many,TRBJ2-3,-,TRBV20-1
TGCAGCGTTGTGTCAGGGTGGGGCGAGCAGTACTTC,CSVVSGWGEQYF,many,TRBJ2-7,-,TRBV29-1
-,CASILGWPTKVPDEAFF,many,TRBJ1-1,-,TRBV12-3/TRBV12-4
TGTGCCAGCAGCGGACGGATTAGCACAGATACGCAGTATTTT,CASSGRISTDTQYF,-,TRBJ2-3,-,TRBV11-2
TGCGCCAGCAGCCCACAGGGGGCAAAGAATGAAAAACTGTTTTTT,CASSPQGAKNEKLFF,few,TRBJ1-4,TRBD1,TRBV5-1
TGTGCCAGCAGCTTAGCCGTCGCAGGGGGCACAGATACGCAGTATTTT,CASSLAVAGGTDTQYF,many,TRBJ2-3,-,TRBV7-2
TGTGCCAGCAGCCAGACTAGCGGCTTAGGCGAGCAGTACTTC,CASSQTSGLGEQYF,-,TRBJ2-7,TRBD2,TRBV6-5
TGCGCCAGCAGCTTGGATACAGGCCTGGAGCTGTTTTTT,CASSLDTGLELFF,few,TRBJ2-2,-,TRBV5-1
TGTGCCAGCAGCTTAGGAGGGCCGGGAAGATCTGGAAACACCATATATTTT,CASSLGGPGRSGNTIYF,many,TRBJ1-3,-,TRBV7-2
TGTGCCAGCACCCCGACGGGATGGGGGGGAGAGACCCAGTACTTC,CASTPTGWGGETQYF,many,TRBJ2-5,TRBD2,TRBV11-2
TGTGCCAGCAGCTTACAGGGCGATACGCAGTATTTT,CASSLQGDTQYF,medium-sized,TRBJ2-3,-,TRBV11-3
TGCGCCAGCAGCTTGGACATCGCCCCCCTCCACTTT,CASSLDIAPLHF,many,TRBJ1-6,-,TRBV5-1
TGTGCCAGCAGCTTCCTAGCGGCGTACACAGATACGCAGTATTTT,CASSFLAAYTDTQYF,many,TRBJ2-3,TRBD2,TRBV27
TGTGCCAGCAGCGTGATGCCCGAACTTAACAATGAGCAGTTCTTC,CASSVMPELNNEQFF,many,TRBJ2-1,-,TRBV9
TGCGCCAGCAGCGGGGGACAGGCAGGTTCACCCCTCCACTTT,CASSGGQAGSPLHF,many,TRBJ1-6,TRBD1,TRBV5-1